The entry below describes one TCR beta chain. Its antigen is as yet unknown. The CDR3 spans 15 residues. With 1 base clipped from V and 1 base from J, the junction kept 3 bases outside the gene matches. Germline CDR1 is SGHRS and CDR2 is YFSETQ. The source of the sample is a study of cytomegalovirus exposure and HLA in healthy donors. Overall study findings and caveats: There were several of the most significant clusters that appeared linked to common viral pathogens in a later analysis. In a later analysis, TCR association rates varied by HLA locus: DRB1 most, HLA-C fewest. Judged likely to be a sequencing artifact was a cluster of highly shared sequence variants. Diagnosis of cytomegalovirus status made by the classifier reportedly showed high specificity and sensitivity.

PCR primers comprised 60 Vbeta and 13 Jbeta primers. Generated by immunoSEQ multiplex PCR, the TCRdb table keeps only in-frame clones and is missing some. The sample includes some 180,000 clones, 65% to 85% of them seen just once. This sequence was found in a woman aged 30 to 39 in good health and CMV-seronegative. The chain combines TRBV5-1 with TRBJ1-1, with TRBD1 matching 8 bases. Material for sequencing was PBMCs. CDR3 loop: CASSLTGGRNTEAFF. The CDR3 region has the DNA TGCGCCAGCAGCTTGACAGGGGGTCGGAACACTGAAGCTTTCTTT.